This is a list of T cell receptor beta chains from one sample in a study of beta chain features in type 1 diabetes. Data came from immunoSEQ multiplex PCR; TCRdb stores just in-frame clones and leaves some out. This sample has 600,000 to 750,000 clones, with around 11% found just once. Sequencing was performed on naive CD4+ T cells from blood. Receptors were obtained from a man in his thirties or forties with type 1 diabetes. The CDR3 runs from the conserved cysteine through the conserved F or W. Each record gives: V gene, J gene, clone size, D gene, CDR3 DNA, CDR3 protein. D genes are given only for firm matches. Some rows have no size entry. The others give once, few or many, or a class for an expanded clone.

v_gene: TRBV30
j_gene: TRBJ1-4
abundance: .
d_gene: TRBD1
CDR3nt: TGTGCCTGGAGTGTAGACAGGGGGCGGGAAAAACTGTTTTTT
CDR3aa: CAWSVDRGREKLFF

v_gene: TRBV7-2
j_gene: TRBJ1-2
abundance: few
d_gene: TRBD1
CDR3nt: TGTGCCAGCAGCGTACCGGGACAGGGGATCGATGGCTACACCTTC
CDR3aa: CASSVPGQGIDGYTF

v_gene: TRBV5-1
j_gene: TRBJ2-2
abundance: few
d_gene: TRBD1
CDR3nt: TGCGCCAGCAGCCCGGGGACAGGGAACACCGGGGAGCTGTTTTTT
CDR3aa: CASSPGTGNTGELFF

v_gene: TRBV6-1
j_gene: TRBJ2-1
abundance: .
d_gene: .
CDR3nt: TGTGCCAGCATCCGTGTTCAGGGCAATGAGCAGTTCTTC
CDR3aa: CASIRVQGNEQFF

v_gene: TRBV11-2
j_gene: TRBJ1-2
abundance: few
d_gene: TRBD1
CDR3nt: TGTGCCAGCAGCCCCCGACAGGGGAAGGGCTACACCTTC
CDR3aa: CASSPRQGKGYTF

v_gene: TRBV9
j_gene: TRBJ2-7
abundance: .
d_gene: .
CDR3nt: TGTGCCAGCAGCGTAGCCCAGTACGGGGAGCAGTACTTC
CDR3aa: CASSVAQYGEQYF

v_gene: TRBV7-2
j_gene: TRBJ1-2
abundance: .
d_gene: .
CDR3nt: TGTGCCAGCAGCTACGGGGCAGGGGACGGCTACACCTTC
CDR3aa: CASSYGAGDGYTF

v_gene: TRBV7-2
j_gene: TRBJ2-5
abundance: .
d_gene: .
CDR3nt: TGTGCCAGCAGCTTAAGAGGGGGGCAGTACGAGACCCAGTACTTC
CDR3aa: CASSLRGGQYETQYF

v_gene: TRBV7-9
j_gene: TRBJ2-7
abundance: few
d_gene: .
CDR3nt: TGTGCCAGCAGCTTAGTTGAGTCAGGGCGCGAGCAGTACTTC
CDR3aa: CASSLVESGREQYF

v_gene: TRBV27
j_gene: TRBJ1-2
abundance: .
d_gene: .
CDR3nt: TGTGCCAGCAGGGCGGCTAACTATGGCTACACCTTC
CDR3aa: CASRAANYGYTF

v_gene: TRBV5-4
j_gene: TRBJ2-2
abundance: .
d_gene: .
CDR3nt: TGTGCCAGCAGCTCCGGGGTAAGAGTAGCGAACACCGGGGAGCTGTTTTTT
CDR3aa: CASSSGVRVANTGELFF

v_gene: TRBV7-9
j_gene: TRBJ2-7
abundance: .
d_gene: TRBD2
CDR3nt: TGTGCCAGCAGCTTAGAGGTAGGGAGGGACGAGCAGTACTTC
CDR3aa: CASSLEVGRDEQYF

v_gene: TRBV2
j_gene: TRBJ1-1
abundance: .
d_gene: .
CDR3nt: TGTGCCACTCGGGGGTCTGTCGGAGGAGGTGAAGCTTTCTTT
CDR3aa: CATRGSVGGGEAFF

v_gene: TRBV2
j_gene: TRBJ1-2
abundance: .
d_gene: .
CDR3nt: TGTGCCAGCAGTGAATTGGGGGGCCAGTATGGCTACACCTTC
CDR3aa: CASSELGGQYGYTF

v_gene: TRBV27
j_gene: TRBJ2-7
abundance: .
d_gene: TRBD1
CDR3nt: TGTGCCAGCCGTTCACAGGGGACCTACGAGCAGTACTTC
CDR3aa: CASRSQGTYEQYF

v_gene: TRBV29-1
j_gene: TRBJ2-2
abundance: .
d_gene: .
CDR3nt: TGCAGCGTTGAAGTCCGGGGACGTGAGGGGAGCACCGGGGAGCTGTTTTTT
CDR3aa: CSVEVRGREGSTGELFF

v_gene: TRBV30
j_gene: TRBJ2-5
abundance: few
d_gene: .
CDR3nt: TGTGCCTGGAGTGCCCCTCCCCAAGAGACCCAGTACTTC
CDR3aa: CAWSAPPQETQYF

v_gene: TRBV29-1
j_gene: TRBJ1-2
abundance: few
d_gene: .
CDR3nt: TGCAGCGTCGACAAGGACAGAAGCTATGGCTACACCTTC
CDR3aa: CSVDKDRSYGYTF

v_gene: TRBV5-1
j_gene: TRBJ2-3
abundance: few
d_gene: .
CDR3nt: TGCGCCAGCAGCTTGGAGGGACGGAGCACAGATACGCAGTATTTT
CDR3aa: CASSLEGRSTDTQYF

v_gene: TRBV19
j_gene: TRBJ2-4
abundance: .
d_gene: .
CDR3nt: TGTGCCAGTAGTTCGAGCAGATTTTCGGCGAACATTCAGTACTTC
CDR3aa: CASSSSRFSANIQYF

v_gene: TRBV5-8
j_gene: TRBJ2-5
abundance: few
d_gene: .
CDR3nt: TGTGCCAGCAGCGGCAGGGGAAGGCAAGAGACCCAGTACTTC
CDR3aa: CASSGRGRQETQYF

v_gene: TRBV15
j_gene: TRBJ2-5
abundance: few
d_gene: TRBD1
CDR3nt: TGTGCGGCAAGGACAGGGCAAGAGACCCAGTACTTC
CDR3aa: CAARTGQETQYF

v_gene: TRBV9
j_gene: TRBJ2-3
abundance: few
d_gene: .
CDR3nt: TGTGCCAGCAGCGTAAGGGAGGGGGGAATGACAGATACGCAGTATTTT
CDR3aa: CASSVREGGMTDTQYF

v_gene: TRBV9
j_gene: TRBJ2-4
abundance: .
d_gene: TRBD1
CDR3nt: TGTGCCAGCAGCCTACGTCCCGGGACAGGGTCAGGCATTCAGTACTTC
CDR3aa: CASSLRPGTGSGIQYF

v_gene: TRBV2
j_gene: TRBJ1-5
abundance: few
d_gene: .
CDR3nt: TGTGCCAGCAGTGAAGGAGGGGCCGGACAGCCCCAGCATTTT
CDR3aa: CASSEGGAGQPQHF

v_gene: TRBV19
j_gene: TRBJ2-1
abundance: .
d_gene: TRBD2
CDR3nt: TGTGCCAGTAGTATAGGGAGGACTAGCGGGGGAATACACAATGAGCAGTTCTTC
CDR3aa: CASSIGRTSGGIHNEQFF

v_gene: TRBV19
j_gene: TRBJ1-4
abundance: few
d_gene: .
CDR3nt: TGTGCCAGTAGTATGGGCAGGAATGAAAAACTGTTTTTT
CDR3aa: CASSMGRNEKLFF

v_gene: TRBV7-8
j_gene: TRBJ1-2
abundance: few
d_gene: .
CDR3nt: TGTGCCAGCAGCTCGACAGCTAACTATGGCTACACCTTC
CDR3aa: CASSSTANYGYTF

v_gene: TRBV6-5
j_gene: TRBJ1-6
abundance: .
d_gene: TRBD1
CDR3nt: TGTGCCAGCAGTCGGGACAGCCGAAATTCACCCCTCCACTTT
CDR3aa: CASSRDSRNSPLHF

v_gene: TRBV18
j_gene: TRBJ1-2
abundance: few
d_gene: TRBD1
CDR3nt: TGTGCCAGCTCACCTCCAGGGACAGGGCACAACTATGGCTACACCTTC
CDR3aa: CASSPPGTGHNYGYTF

v_gene: TRBV6-6
j_gene: TRBJ2-5
abundance: .
d_gene: .
CDR3nt: TGTGCCAGCACAAAGGAAGAGACCCAGTACTTC
CDR3aa: CASTKEETQYF

v_gene: TRBV5-1
j_gene: TRBJ2-7
abundance: few
d_gene: TRBD2
CDR3nt: TGCGCCAGCAGCGAAGGACTAGCGGGGAAAAGGGCCTACGAGCAGTACTTC
CDR3aa: CASSEGLAGKRAYEQYF

v_gene: TRBV15
j_gene: TRBJ1-5
abundance: few
d_gene: .
CDR3nt: TGTGCCACCAGCAGCGACGCGACATCTCTCCAGCATTTT
CDR3aa: CATSSDATSLQHF

v_gene: TRBV29-1
j_gene: TRBJ2-3
abundance: few
d_gene: TRBD2
CDR3nt: TGCAGCGTTGAAAAGCGGGGGCTAGCGGGGGCATGTAACTTT
CDR3aa: CSVEKRGLAGACNF

v_gene: TRBV30
j_gene: TRBJ2-3
abundance: .
d_gene: TRBD1
CDR3nt: TGTGCCTGCAGGGACAGGGGCGCAGATACGCAGTATTTT
CDR3aa: CACRDRGADTQYF

v_gene: TRBV6-5
j_gene: TRBJ1-2
abundance: .
d_gene: TRBD1
CDR3nt: TGTGCCAGCAGTTCCGCGCCGGGACAGGGATCCTATGGCTACACCTTC
CDR3aa: CASSSAPGQGSYGYTF

v_gene: TRBV5-1
j_gene: TRBJ1-1
abundance: .
d_gene: .
CDR3nt: TGCGCCAGCAGCGAGGGACACGAGGGGTCAACTGAAGCTTTCTTT
CDR3aa: CASSEGHEGSTEAFF

v_gene: TRBV19
j_gene: TRBJ1-5
abundance: .
d_gene: .
CDR3nt: TGTGCCAGTACCGACAGGTACAATCAGCCCCAGCATTTT
CDR3aa: CASTDRYNQPQHF

v_gene: TRBV11-2
j_gene: TRBJ2-2
abundance: .
d_gene: TRBD2
CDR3nt: TGTGCCAGCAGCTTAAGTAGCGGGACGAACACCGGGGAGCTGTTTTTT
CDR3aa: CASSLSSGTNTGELFF

v_gene: TRBV7-9
j_gene: TRBJ2-5
abundance: few
d_gene: .
CDR3nt: TGTGCCAGCGCGAGGTCCGAGACCCAGTACTTC
CDR3aa: CASARSETQYF

v_gene: TRBV7-9
j_gene: TRBJ1-2
abundance: few
d_gene: .
CDR3nt: TGTGCCAGCAGCCAACACACAGGAACCTTCTATGGCTACACCTTC
CDR3aa: CASSQHTGTFYGYTF

v_gene: TRBV5-4
j_gene: TRBJ2-1
abundance: few
d_gene: .
CDR3nt: TGTGCCAGCAGCCTAACAGGTGCCTCCTACAATGAGCAGTTCTTC
CDR3aa: CASSLTGASYNEQFF

v_gene: TRBV11-2
j_gene: TRBJ2-1
abundance: few
d_gene: TRBD1
CDR3nt: TGTGCCAGCAGCCCTCGACAGGGGGTTTGGTTAAATGAGCAGTTCTTC
CDR3aa: CASSPRQGVWLNEQFF